These T cell receptor beta chains were read from a single sample in a study of cytomegalovirus exposure and HLA in healthy donors. The assay was immunoSEQ multiplex PCR, and TCRdb's table has in-frame clones only and misses some. The repertoire holds about 150,000 clones, with around 68% as singletons. Source material: PBMCs. Source of these receptors: a man under 40 in good health and CMV-seronegative. Each CDR3 is given with its conserved first and last residue. The D gene is left open where the match is weak. The size field is filled for only some rows; it gives once, few, many or a size class.

d_call	j_call	clone_size	v_call	cdr3_aa	cdr3_nt
TRBD1	TRBJ1-5	few	TRBV6-6	CASSTGQGRPQHF	TGTGCCAGCAGTACGGGACAGGGGAGGCCCCAGCATTTT
NA	TRBJ2-7	few	TRBV7-8	CASRSRTDSYEQYF	TGTGCCAGCCGAAGCAGGACAGACTCCTACGAGCAGTACTTC
TRBD1	TRBJ2-7	NA	TRBV27	CASNKGTGGLYYEQYF	TGTGCCAGCAATAAAGGGACAGGGGGCTTGTACTACGAGCAGTACTTC
TRBD1	TRBJ2-1	once	TRBV29-1	CSVALQGWNEQFF	TGCAGCGTTGCGCTACAGGGGTGGAATGAGCAGTTCTTC
NA	TRBJ2-7	NA	TRBV7-2	CASSFRGARYEQYF	TGTGCCAGCAGCTTTCGGGGGGCCAGATACGAGCAGTACTTC
NA	TRBJ1-4	NA	TRBV7-9	CASSVLGGGRDEKLFF	TGTGCCAGCAGCGTACTTGGAGGAGGGAGGGATGAAAAACTGTTTTTT
NA	TRBJ1-3	once	TRBV28	CASSPGTLDVGNTIYF	TGTGCCAGCAGTCCCGGGACACTAGACGTCGGAAACACCATATATTTT
TRBD2	TRBJ2-1	NA	TRBV5-6	CASTPTSGGYNEQFF	TGTGCCAGCACCCCGACTAGCGGGGGATACAATGAGCAGTTCTTC
NA	TRBJ1-1	NA	TRBV19	CASTVWGDTEAFF	TGTGCCAGTACAGTCTGGGGGGACACTGAAGCTTTCTTT
NA	TRBJ2-7	NA	TRBV9	CASSLGSEGNYEQYF	TGTGCCAGCAGCCTAGGGTCGGAGGGGAACTACGAGCAGTACTTC
NA	TRBJ2-7	NA	TRBV6-5	CASSYSPRTAEQYF	TGTGCCAGCAGTTACTCTCCTAGAACGGCCGAGCAGTACTTC
TRBD1	TRBJ2-1	NA	TRBV7-9	CASSQGQVNEQFF	TGTGCCAGCAGCCAGGGACAGGTCAATGAGCAGTTCTTC
NA	TRBJ1-6	few	TRBV4-2	CASSQVGAGHGALHF	TGTGCCAGCAGCCAAGTTGGGGCAGGCCACGGAGCCCTCCACTTT
NA	TRBJ2-1	NA	TRBV15	CATSRDPGTKQFF	TGTGCCACCAGCAGAGACCCCGGGACAAAGCAGTTCTTC
NA	TRBJ1-1	NA	TRBV30	CAWSPDSSTEAFF	TGTGCCTGGAGTCCCGACAGTTCCACTGAAGCTTTCTTT
NA	TRBJ1-3	NA	TRBV6-1	CASSEEGRGGNTIYF	TGTGCCAGCAGTGAGGAGGGACGAGGCGGAAACACCATATATTTT
NA	TRBJ2-2	NA	TRBV7-2	CASSLDTVDTGELFF	TGTGCCAGCAGTCTAGATACTGTGGACACCGGGGAGCTGTTTTTT
TRBD1	TRBJ2-7	NA	TRBV5-1	CASSLSWDRGYDEQYF	TGCGCCAGCAGCTTGTCCTGGGACAGGGGGTACGACGAGCAGTACTTC
TRBD2	TRBJ2-7	NA	TRBV28	CASSSPGGLAGGRGPYEQYF	TGTGCCAGCAGTTCCCCCGGGGGACTAGCGGGGGGACGTGGCCCCTACGAGCAGTACTTC
TRBD1	TRBJ1-1	once	TRBV19	CASGTGLNTEAFF	TGTGCCAGCGGGACAGGACTGAACACTGAAGCTTTCTTT
NA	TRBJ1-1	NA	TRBV18	CASSPPGGATEAFF	TGTGCCAGCTCACCCCCGGGGGGGGCCACTGAAGCTTTCTTT
NA	TRBJ1-3	NA	TRBV7-8	CASSLAGGTGNTIYF	TGTGCCAGCAGCTTAGCAGGGGGAACTGGAAACACCATATATTTT
TRBD2	TRBJ2-3	NA	TRBV5-8	CASSRATSVTSSDTQYF	TGTGCCAGCAGCAGAGCCACTAGCGTCACCTCTTCAGATACGCAGTATTTT
TRBD1	TRBJ2-1	NA	TRBV29-1	CSVEMSSGQGIPFF	TGCAGCGTTGAAATGTCATCGGGACAGGGGATTCCGTTCTTC
NA	TRBJ2-7	NA	TRBV10-3	CAITQGEENYEQYF	TGTGCCATCACCCAAGGGGAGGAGAACTACGAGCAGTACTTC
TRBD1	TRBJ1-4	NA	TRBV28	CASSFSPGQGEGEKLFF	TGTGCCAGCAGTTTTTCCCCAGGACAGGGGGAGGGAGAAAAACTGTTTTTT
NA	TRBJ2-7	NA	TRBV5-1	CASSGGYEQYF	TGCGCCAGCAGCGGAGGTTACGAGCAGTACTTC
TRBD1	TRBJ1-2	NA	TRBV6-5	CASRKGQGSNYGYTF	TGTGCCAGCAGAAAGGGACAGGGCAGTAACTATGGCTACACCTTC
NA	TRBJ2-6	NA	TRBV1	CTSSQDAPRTISGANVLTF	TGCACCAGCAGCCAAGATGCACCTAGAACGATCTCTGGGGCCAACGTCCTGACTTTC
NA	TRBJ1-2	NA	TRBV19	CASSMTHYGYTF	TGTGCCAGTAGTATGACTCACTATGGCTACACCTTC
NA	TRBJ1-6	NA	TRBV5-4	CASSSDSNSPLHF	TGTGCCAGCAGTTCTGACTCGAATTCACCCCTCCACTTT
TRBD1	TRBJ1-2	NA	TRBV5-6	CASSLGTGFHGYTF	TGTGCCAGCAGCCTCGGGACAGGTTTTCATGGCTACACCTTC
NA	TRBJ2-3	few	TRBV7-8	CASSPSTDTQYF	TGTGCCAGCAGCCCTAGCACAGATACGCAGTATTTT
NA	TRBJ1-2	NA	TRBV29-1	CSVEQDGYTF	TGCAGCGTTGAGCAGGATGGCTACACCTTC
NA	TRBJ1-5	NA	TRBV19	CASSRGEGPQHF	TGTGCCAGTAGTAGGGGAGAGGGACCCCAGCATTTT
TRBD1	TRBJ2-5	NA	TRBV18	CASSPSTGPGETQYF	TGTGCCAGCTCACCATCGACAGGGCCGGGAGAGACCCAGTACTTC
TRBD1	TRBJ2-7	NA	TRBV19	CASSIGDSYEQYF	TGTGCCAGTAGTATTGGGGACAGCTACGAGCAGTACTTC
TRBD2	TRBJ2-5	NA	TRBV2	CASNLRGGQETQYF	TGTGCCAGCAATCTTCGGGGGGGTCAAGAGACCCAGTACTTC
TRBD1	TRBJ2-1	few	TRBV2	CASRETGIYNEQFF	TGTGCCAGCAGGGAGACAGGGATCTACAATGAGCAGTTCTTC
TRBD2	TRBJ2-1	NA	TRBV4-1	CASSPLAGDSYNEQFF	TGCGCCAGCAGCCCCCTAGCGGGGGACTCCTACAATGAGCAGTTCTTC
NA	TRBJ2-2	NA	TRBV6-5	CASRAGGNTGELFF	TGTGCCAGCAGAGCCGGGGGTAACACCGGGGAGCTGTTTTTT
NA	TRBJ1-5	NA	TRBV7-9	CSSSLDRDYQPQHF	TGTTCCAGCAGCTTAGATCGGGATTATCAGCCCCAGCATTTT
NA	TRBJ1-5	NA	TRBV7-4	CASSRNRSVQPQHF	TGTGCCAGCAGTCGAAATCGGTCGGTACAGCCCCAGCATTTT
NA	TRBJ2-1	NA	TRBV13	CASSTRDANEQFF	TGTGCCAGCAGCACCCGGGATGCTAATGAGCAGTTCTTC
TRBD1	TRBJ1-5	NA	TRBV2	CASSDWETGTSNQPQHF	TGTGCCAGCAGTGATTGGGAGACAGGGACAAGCAATCAGCCCCAGCATTTT
NA	TRBJ2-1	few	TRBV5-1	CASSLTGSSYNEQFF	TGCGCCAGCTCCCTAACAGGGAGCTCCTACAATGAGCAGTTCTTC